This T cell receptor (beta chain) came from a study of T cell responses to AZD1222 COVID-19 vaccine. Regarding the study as a whole: A rise in Spike-specific TCR breadth and depth followed two AZD1222 doses.

Profiled with immunoSEQ multiplex PCR; TCRdb holds only in-frame clones, not every one. Counted here are 74,000 or so clones, 84% occurring once; the ten biggest clones make up about 20%. The V gene lost 0 bases and the J gene lost 1 base, with 22 bases spanning the gap. CDR3 length equals 20 residues. Germline V lookup: CDR1 LGHNT, CDR2 FRNRAP. To note about this clone: Its target is unknown.

Here the sequenced sample was peripheral blood, taken on day 0 of AZD1222 vaccination. The rearrangement links TRBV12-5 to TRBJ2-1, with a weak D call TRBD1 (5 bases). The TCR sequence derives from an adult in good health. The CDR3 DNA reads as TGTGCTAGTGGTTTGGTTCCCGCTACCTTGACAGTACGTTCCTACAATGAGCAGTTCTTC. Its protein product is CASGLVPATLTVRSYNEQFF. Using reference TRBV12-5 and TRBJ2-1 for the parts outside the CDR3, the full variable domain is DARVTQTPRHKVTEMGQEVTMRCQPILGHNTVFWYRQTMMQGLELLAYFRNRAPLDDSGMPKDRFSAEMPDATLATLKIQPSEPRDSAVYFCASGLVPATLTVRSYNEQFFGPGTRLTVL.